This passage covers 11 T cell receptor beta chains from one sample sequenced in a study of blood T cells in healthy people across ages. Alongside a J-beta primer mix, a sample-barcoded 5' primer served in a second PCR lasting about 7 to 12 cycles. Using its own MiXCR run on the 5' RACE reads, TCRdb lists one record per CDR3 protein. The top ten clones hold about 13% of a sample with 600,000 to 800,000 distinct CDR3 sequences, over 40% of them seen once. The sequencing input was blood. The receptors derive from a woman aged 80 or over in good health.

This clonotype was seen many times. The chain couples TRBV7-2 to TRBJ2-4; 9 nucleotides align to TRBD1. The CDR3 length is 13 residues. J lost 7 bases, V lost 5 bases, and 3 bases had no gene match. CDR1 is SGHTA and CDR2 is FQGNSA in the germline V gene. The CDR3 loop is CASSQGTGNIQYF. The CDR3 nucleotides are TGTGCCAGCAGCCAAGGGACAGGGAACATTCAGTACTTC.

J is TRBJ1-3 and V is TRBV29-1; the D is unclear. CDR1 and CDR2 from the germline V gene are SQVTM and ANQGSEA. This CDR3 contains 13 residues. With 7 bases removed from V and 3 bases from J, the gap between germline ends came to 13 bases. The CDR3, as DNA: TGCAGCGCTCAGACGGATTTTGGAAACACCATATATTTT. It codes for CSAQTDFGNTIYF.

The rearrangement uses TRBV28 and TRBJ1-5; D is unresolved. The CDR3 covers 16 residues. V lost 2 bases and J lost 0, with 11 bases in between. Germline V gives CDR1 MDHEN, CDR2 SYDVKM. CDR3 DNA sequence: TGTGCCAGCAGTTTAGTGGAATCAAGTAGCAATCAGCCCCAGCATTTT. This translates into CASSLVESSSNQPQHF.

This rearrangement joins TRBV20-1 to TRBJ2-7; 10 bases align to TRBD2. The CDR3 runs 13 residues. V lost 5 bases and J lost 4; bases outside the gene matches: 5. Germline assignment: CDR1 DFQATT and CDR2 SNEGSKA (reference sequence). CDR3 protein: CSADGTSVYEQYF. The CDR3 DNA is TGCAGTGCTGATGGGACTAGCGTGTACGAGCAGTACTTC.

This clonotype was seen at least ten times. Relative to the germline gene, one junction end is altered; a read error may explain this. The V call is TRBV7-2, the J call TRBJ2-5, with TRBD1 matching 7 bases. Germline V CDR1 and CDR2: SGHTA, FQGNSA. The CDR3 loop spans 14 amino acids. The DNA for the CDR3 is TGCGCCAGCAGCTTGATGGGACAGCAAGAGACCCAGTACTTC. Amino acids: CASSLMGQQETQYF.

This chain links TRBV6-1 with TRBJ2-1, with 8 bases lining up with TRBD1. CDR3 length: 15 residues. From germline, CDR1 is MNHNS and CDR2 SASEGT. V dropped 4 bases and J dropped 3; count of bases not matched to a gene: 5. This CDR3 reads CASSASGQGYNEQFF. As DNA, the CDR3 is TGTGCCAGCAGTGCCTCCGGACAGGGCTACAATGAGCAGTTCTTC.

The rearrangement uses TRBV12-3 or TRBV12-4 and TRBJ1-4; 9 positions match TRBD1. With 8 bases clipped from V and 8 bases from J, the junction kept 6 bases outside the gene matches. The CDR3 runs 13 residues. The CDR3: CASRTGGGEKLFF. The CDR3 DNA sequence: TGTGCCAGCCGTACAGGGGGCGGGGAAAAACTGTTTTTT.

CDR3 amino acids: CAIMSTGVSEQYF. The DNA of the CDR3 is TGTGCCATCATGAGTACAGGGGTAAGCGAGCAGTACTTC. The chain carries TRBV10-3 and TRBJ2-5; 7 bases fit TRBD1. The J call could be wrong; TRBJ2-7 is a better fit for the DNA end. Per germline, CDR1 ENHRY and CDR2 SYGVKD. The CDR3 contains 13 residues.

This clonotype was recorded at least ten times. This chain uses TRBV27 with TRBJ1-4; TRBD1 might be the D (5 bases). Trimming removed 6 bases from V and 11 bases from J, with 22 bases in between. The CDR3 totals 15 residues. CDR1 and CDR2 from the germline V gene are MNHEY and SMNVEV (reference sequence). CDR3 coding DNA: TGTGCCAGCAGCTTGGGGCCCACGGCGACGGGGAAACTGTTTTTT. It encodes CASSLGPTATGKLFF.

This clonotype was seen at least ten times. DNA for the CDR3: TGTGCCAGCAGTTTCGGGCAGGCGATCACAAATTCACCCCTCCACTTT. Its protein product is CASSFGQAITNSPLHF. J is TRBJ1-6 and V is TRBV6-5; D not resolved. CDR1 is MNHEY and CDR2 is SVGAGI in the germline V gene. The CDR3 covers 16 residues. Trimming removed 4 bases from V and 7 bases from J, with 17 bases in between.

This chain joins TRBV29-1 and TRBJ1-1; D gene unclear. This CDR3 comprises 11 residues. Germline V CDR1 and CDR2: SQVTM, ANQGSEA. Trimming cost V 0 bases and J 8 bases, with 7 bases left between them. The CDR3 reads CSVEEFREAFF. The CDR3 DNA is TGCAGCGTTGAAGAATTCAGAGAAGCTTTCTTT. The whole variable domain, filled in from reference TRBV29-1 and TRBJ1-1, reads SAVISQKPSRDICQRGTSLTIQCQVDSQVTMMFWYRQQPGQSLTLIATANQGSEATYESGFVIDKFPISRPNLTFSTLTVSNMSPEDSSIYLCSVEEFREAFFGQGTRLTVV.